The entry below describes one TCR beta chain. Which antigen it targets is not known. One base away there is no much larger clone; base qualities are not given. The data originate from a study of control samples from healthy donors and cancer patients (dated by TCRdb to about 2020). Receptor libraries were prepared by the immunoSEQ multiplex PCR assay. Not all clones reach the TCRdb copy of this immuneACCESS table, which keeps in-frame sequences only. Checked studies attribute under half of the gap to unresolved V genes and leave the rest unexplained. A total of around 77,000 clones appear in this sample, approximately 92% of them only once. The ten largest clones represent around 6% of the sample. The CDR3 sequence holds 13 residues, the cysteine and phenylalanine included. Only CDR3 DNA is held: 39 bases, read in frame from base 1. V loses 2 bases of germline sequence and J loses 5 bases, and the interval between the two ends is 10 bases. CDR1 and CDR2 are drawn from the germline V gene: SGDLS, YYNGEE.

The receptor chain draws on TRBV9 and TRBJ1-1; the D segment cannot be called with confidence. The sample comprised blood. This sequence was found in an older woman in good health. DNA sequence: TGTGCCAGCAGCGTCGCGGGTTTTACTGAAGCTTTCTTT. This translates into CASSVAGFTEAFF. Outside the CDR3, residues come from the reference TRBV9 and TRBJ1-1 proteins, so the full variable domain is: DSGVTQTPKHLITATGQRVTLRCSPRSGDLSVYWYQQSLDQGLQFLIQYYNGEERAKGNILERFSAQQFPDLHSELNLSSLELGDSALYFCASSVAGFTEAFFGQGTRLTVV.